The 6 T cell receptor beta chains presented below share a single source sample, sequenced in a study of blood T cell repertoires in COVID-19 (dated by TCRdb to between 2020 and 2021). Library preparation used the immunoSEQ multiplex PCR assay. The immuneACCESS repertoire file appears here via TCRdb, limited to in-frame rearrangements. These files lack a portion of the clones; in checked studies, under half of the deficit traces to unresolved V genes, and the cause of the others is not known. In this sample the table shows approximately 110,000 clones, about 91% of which occur a single time. The top ten hold 0.88% of the sample. Sequencing was done on a sample of peripheral blood. These receptors were taken from a woman in her forties or fifties with active or convalescent COVID-19.

The V gene is TRBV28, the J gene TRBJ2-7; D is uncertain. CDR3 size: 13 residues. V lost 7 bases to trimming and J lost 3 bases, with 13 bases between them. The V gene's germline CDR1 is MDHEN and CDR2 SYDVKM. CDR3 protein: CASMQFQNYEQYF. The CDR3 nucleotides are TGTGCCAGCATGCAGTTCCAAAACTACGAGCAGTACTTC.

The V and J genes are TRBV7-2 and TRBJ2-1; 12 nucleotides line up with TRBD2. The CDR3 contains 15 residues. J gave up 6 bases and V 5 bases, and 5 bases lay outside the gene matches. Looked up from germline, CDR1 is SGHTA and CDR2 is FQGNSA. This CDR3 reads CASSEGLAGGNEQFF. The CDR3 nucleotides read TGTGCCAGCAGCGAGGGACTAGCGGGCGGCAATGAGCAGTTCTTC.

This clone was detected a few times. The CDR3 nucleotides are TGTGCCAGCAGCCAAGACAGGGGGAAGGGGTACGAGCAGTACTTC. It specifies CASSQDRGKGYEQYF. The genes are TRBV4-2 and TRBJ2-7; TRBD1 agrees at 7 bases. J was trimmed by 4 bases and V by 0 bases; bases with no gene match: 6. The CDR3 loop spans 15 amino acids. Germline V gene lookup returns CDR1 LGHNA and CDR2 YNFKEQ.

This clone was recorded only once. The gene calls are TRBV24-1 and TRBJ2-5, with 9 bases matching TRBD1. This CDR3 has 15 residues. Germline lookup yields CDR1 KGHDR and CDR2 SFDVKD. Trimming took 3 bases from V and 1 from J; bases not matched to a gene: 2. The CDR3 here is CATSDRDRAQETQYF. CDR3 coding DNA: TGTGCCACCAGTGATCGGGACAGGGCCCAAGAGACCCAGTACTTC.

The genes are TRBV28 and TRBJ1-2, with D possibly matching TRBD1 (5 bases). The CDR3 has 13 amino acids. Germline lookup yields CDR1 MDHEN and CDR2 SYDVKM. Trimming cost V 8 bases and J 8 bases, with 18 bases left between them. The CDR3 spells CASGAGRPWGYTF. The CDR3 coding sequence is TGTGCCAGCGGGGCCGGACGGCCCTGGGGCTACACCTTC.

The rearrangement joins TRBV28 to TRBJ2-3; perhaps TRBD1 as D (6 bases). The CDR3 sequence is 12 residues long. V shed 4 bases and J shed 10 bases, with 12 bases lying between them. Per the germline V gene, CDR1 is MDHEN and CDR2 is SYDVKM. CDR3 region: CASSSRGGSQYF. In DNA form, the CDR3 reads TGTGCCAGCAGTTCCAGGGGTGGGTCGCAGTATTTT.